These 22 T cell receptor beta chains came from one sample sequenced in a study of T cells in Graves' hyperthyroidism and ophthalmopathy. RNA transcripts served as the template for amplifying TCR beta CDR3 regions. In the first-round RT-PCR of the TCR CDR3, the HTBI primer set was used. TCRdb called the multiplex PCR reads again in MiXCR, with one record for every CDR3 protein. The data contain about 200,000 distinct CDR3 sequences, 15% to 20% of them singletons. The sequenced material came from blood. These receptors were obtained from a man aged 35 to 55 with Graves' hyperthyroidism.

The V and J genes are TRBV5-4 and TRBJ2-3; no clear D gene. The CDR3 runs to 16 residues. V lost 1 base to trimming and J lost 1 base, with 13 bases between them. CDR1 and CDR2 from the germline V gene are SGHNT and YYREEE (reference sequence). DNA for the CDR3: TGTGCCAGCAGCTTGACCCTTACTCCAGGCACAGATACGCAGTATTTT. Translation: CASSLTLTPGTDTQYF.

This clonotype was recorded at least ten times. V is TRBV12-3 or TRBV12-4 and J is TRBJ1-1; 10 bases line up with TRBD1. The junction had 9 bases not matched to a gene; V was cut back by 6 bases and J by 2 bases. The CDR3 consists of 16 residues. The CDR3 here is CASRGQGIVSNTEAFF. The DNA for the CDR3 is TGTGCCAGCAGGGGACAGGGGATAGTGTCTAACACTGAAGCTTTCTTT.

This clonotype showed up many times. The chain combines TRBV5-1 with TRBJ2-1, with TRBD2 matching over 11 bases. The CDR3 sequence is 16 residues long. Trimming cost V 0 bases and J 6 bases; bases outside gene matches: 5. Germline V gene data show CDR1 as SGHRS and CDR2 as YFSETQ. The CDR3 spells CASSLGASGGLNEQFF. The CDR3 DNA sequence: TGCGCCAGCAGCTTGGGCGCTAGCGGGGGGCTCAATGAGCAGTTCTTC.

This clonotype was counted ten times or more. CDR3 region: CASSRSQRGSDTQYF. The DNA of the CDR3 is TGTGCCAGCAGCAGGAGCCAGCGGGGATCAGATACGCAGTATTTT. The chain is built from TRBV7-9 and TRBJ2-3, with 7 bases identical to TRBD2. From germline, CDR1 is SEHNR and CDR2 FQNEAQ (reference sequence). V shed 5 bases and J 4 bases; nucleotides not matched to a gene: 9. The CDR3 loop spans 15 amino acids.

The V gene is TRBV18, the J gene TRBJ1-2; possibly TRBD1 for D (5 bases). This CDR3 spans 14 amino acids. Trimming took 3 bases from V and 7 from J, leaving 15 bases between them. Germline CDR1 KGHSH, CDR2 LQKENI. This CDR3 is CASSPEVLRAGYTF. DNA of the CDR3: TGTGCCAGCTCACCCGAGGTACTCAGGGCTGGCTACACCTTC.

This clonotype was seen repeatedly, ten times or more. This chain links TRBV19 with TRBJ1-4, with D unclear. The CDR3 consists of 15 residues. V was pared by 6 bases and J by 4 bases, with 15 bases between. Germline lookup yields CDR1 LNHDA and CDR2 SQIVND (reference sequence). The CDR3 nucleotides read TGTGCCAGTAGCACAACCGGGAGATATAATGAAAAACTGTTTTTT. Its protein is CASSTTGRYNEKLFF. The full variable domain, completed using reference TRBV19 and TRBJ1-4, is DGGITQSPKYLFRKEGQNVTLSCEQNLNHDAMYWYRQDPGQGLRLIYYSQIVNDFQKGDIAEGYSVSREKKESFPLTVTSAQKNPTAFYLCASSTTGRYNEKLFFGSGTQLSVL.

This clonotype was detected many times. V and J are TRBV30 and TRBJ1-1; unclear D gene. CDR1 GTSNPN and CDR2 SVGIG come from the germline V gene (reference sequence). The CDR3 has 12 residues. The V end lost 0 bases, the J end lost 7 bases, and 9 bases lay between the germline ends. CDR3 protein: CAWSVSGLEAFF. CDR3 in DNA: TGTGCCTGGAGTGTCAGTGGGCTTGAAGCTTTCTTT.

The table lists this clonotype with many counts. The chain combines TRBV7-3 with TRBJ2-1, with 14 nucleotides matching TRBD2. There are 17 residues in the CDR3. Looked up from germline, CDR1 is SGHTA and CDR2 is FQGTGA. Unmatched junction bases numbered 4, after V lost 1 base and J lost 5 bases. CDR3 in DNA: TGTGCCAGCAGCTTAAGGGGGGGACTAGCGGGGGACAATGAGCAGTTCTTC. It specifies CASSLRGGLAGDNEQFF. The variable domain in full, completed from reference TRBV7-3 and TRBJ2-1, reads GAGVSQTPSNKVTEKGKYVELRCDPISGHTALYWYRQSLGQGPEFLIYFQGTGAADDSGLPNDRFFAVRPEGSVSTLKIQRTERGDSAVYLCASSLRGGLAGDNEQFFGPGTRLTVL.

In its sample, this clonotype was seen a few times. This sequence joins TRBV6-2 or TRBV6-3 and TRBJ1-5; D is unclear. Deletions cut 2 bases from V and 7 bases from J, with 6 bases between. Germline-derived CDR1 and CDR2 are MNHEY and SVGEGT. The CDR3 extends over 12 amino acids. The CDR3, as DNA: TGTGCCAGCAGTTACCCAGACCAGCCCCAGCATTTT. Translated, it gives CASSYPDQPQHF.

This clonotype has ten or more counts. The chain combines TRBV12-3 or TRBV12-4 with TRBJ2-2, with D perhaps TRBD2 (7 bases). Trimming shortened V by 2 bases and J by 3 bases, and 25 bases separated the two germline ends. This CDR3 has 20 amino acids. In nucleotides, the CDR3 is TGTGCCAGCAGTTTAAGGGGGGGACTCCTTCATCGAAAATACACCGGGGAGCTGTTTTTT. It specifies CASSLRGGLLHRKYTGELFF.

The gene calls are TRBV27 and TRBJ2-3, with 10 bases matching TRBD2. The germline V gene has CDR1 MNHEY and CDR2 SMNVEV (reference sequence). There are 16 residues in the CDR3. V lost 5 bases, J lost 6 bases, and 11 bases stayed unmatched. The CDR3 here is CASSPTTSGLSDTQYF. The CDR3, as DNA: TGTGCCAGCAGTCCTACGACTAGCGGGTTGTCGGATACGCAGTATTTT.

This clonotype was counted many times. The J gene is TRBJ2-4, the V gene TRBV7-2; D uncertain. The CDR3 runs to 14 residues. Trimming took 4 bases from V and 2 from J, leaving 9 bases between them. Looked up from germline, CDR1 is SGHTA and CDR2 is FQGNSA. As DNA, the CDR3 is TGTGCCAGCAGCTCAAGTTGGTCCAAAAACATTCAGTACTTC. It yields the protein CASSSSWSKNIQYF.

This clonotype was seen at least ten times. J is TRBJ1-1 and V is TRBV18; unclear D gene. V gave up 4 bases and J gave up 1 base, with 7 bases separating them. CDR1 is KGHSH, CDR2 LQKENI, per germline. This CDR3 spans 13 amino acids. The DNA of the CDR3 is TGTGCCAGCTCACAACAGTGGAACACTGAAGCTTTCTTT. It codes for CASSQQWNTEAFF.

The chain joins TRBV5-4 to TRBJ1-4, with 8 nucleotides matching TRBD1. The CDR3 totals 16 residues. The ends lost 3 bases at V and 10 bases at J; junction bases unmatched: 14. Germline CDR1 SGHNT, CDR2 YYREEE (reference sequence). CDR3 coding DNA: TGTGCCAGCAGCTCCGGGACAGGCACCTGGAAGGGAAAACTGTTTTTT. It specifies CASSSGTGTWKGKLFF.

The CDR3 loop is CASRVDWASGEQYF. CDR3 nucleotide sequence: TGTGCCAGCAGAGTTGACTGGGCTAGCGGAGAGCAGTACTTC. This chain joins TRBV6-1 and TRBJ2-7; the match to TRBD2 covers 7 bases. V shed 6 bases, J shed 7 bases, and the junction held 12 bases outside the gene matches. Germline loops: CDR1 MNHNS, CDR2 SASEGT. This CDR3 spans 14 amino acids.

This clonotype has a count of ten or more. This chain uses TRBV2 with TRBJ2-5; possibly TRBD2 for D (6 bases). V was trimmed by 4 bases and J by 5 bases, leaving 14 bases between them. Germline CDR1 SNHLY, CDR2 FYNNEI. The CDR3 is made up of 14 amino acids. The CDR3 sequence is CASSALTSLETQYF. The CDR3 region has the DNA TGTGCCAGCAGTGCTTTAACTAGCTTGGAGACCCAGTACTTC.

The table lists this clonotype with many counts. The CDR3 DNA reads TGTGCCAGCAGGGATCCCTGGGGCAATCAGCCCCAGCATTTT. Its protein product is CASRDPWGNQPQHF. The chain links TRBV6-2 or TRBV6-3 to TRBJ1-5, with unresolved D. V lost 6 bases, J lost 2 bases, and 11 bases lay in between. This CDR3 region has 14 residues. Germline CDR1 reads MNHEY; CDR2 reads SVGEGT.

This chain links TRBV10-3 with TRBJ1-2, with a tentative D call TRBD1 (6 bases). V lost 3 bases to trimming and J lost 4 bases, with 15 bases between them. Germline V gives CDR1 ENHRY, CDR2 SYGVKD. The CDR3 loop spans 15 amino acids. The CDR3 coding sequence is TGTGCCATCAGTGACCTCAAGGGGGGTTTCTATGGCTACACCTTC. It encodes CAISDLKGGFYGYTF.

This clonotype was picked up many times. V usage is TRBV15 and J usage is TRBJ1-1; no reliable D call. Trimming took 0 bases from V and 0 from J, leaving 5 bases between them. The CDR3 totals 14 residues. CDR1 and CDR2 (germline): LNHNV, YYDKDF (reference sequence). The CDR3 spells CATSRDQMNTEAFF. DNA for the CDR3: TGTGCCACCAGCAGAGATCAGATGAACACTGAAGCTTTCTTT.

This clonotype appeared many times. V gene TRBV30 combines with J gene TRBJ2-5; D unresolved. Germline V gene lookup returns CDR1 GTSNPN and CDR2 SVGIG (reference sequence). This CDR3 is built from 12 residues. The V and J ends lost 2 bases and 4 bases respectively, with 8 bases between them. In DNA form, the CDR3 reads TGTGCCTGGAGTACTGAGTTAGAGACCCAGTACTTC. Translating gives CAWSTELETQYF.

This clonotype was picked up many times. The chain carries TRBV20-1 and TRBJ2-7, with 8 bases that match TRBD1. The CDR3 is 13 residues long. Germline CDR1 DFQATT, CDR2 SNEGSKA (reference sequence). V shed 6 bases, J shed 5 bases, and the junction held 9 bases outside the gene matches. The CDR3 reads CSARRTGLNEQYF. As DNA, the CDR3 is TGCAGTGCCCGCCGGACAGGGTTGAACGAGCAGTACTTC.

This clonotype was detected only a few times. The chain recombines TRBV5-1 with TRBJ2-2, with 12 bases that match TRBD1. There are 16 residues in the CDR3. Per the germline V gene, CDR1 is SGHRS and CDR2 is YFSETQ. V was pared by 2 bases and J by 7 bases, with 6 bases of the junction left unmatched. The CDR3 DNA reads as TGCGCCAGCAGCTTAACCGGGACAGGGGGCCTCGGGGAGCTGTTTTTT. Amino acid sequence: CASSLTGTGGLGELFF.